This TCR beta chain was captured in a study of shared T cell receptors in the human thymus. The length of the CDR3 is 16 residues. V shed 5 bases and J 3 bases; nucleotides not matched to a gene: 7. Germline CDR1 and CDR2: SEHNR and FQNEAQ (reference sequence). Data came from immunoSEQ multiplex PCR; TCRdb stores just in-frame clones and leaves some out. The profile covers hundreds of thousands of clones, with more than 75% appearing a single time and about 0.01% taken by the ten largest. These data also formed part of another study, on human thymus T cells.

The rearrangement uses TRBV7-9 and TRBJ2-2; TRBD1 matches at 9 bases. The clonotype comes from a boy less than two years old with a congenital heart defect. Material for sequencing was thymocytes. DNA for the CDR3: TGTGCCAGCAGCCTGGACAGGGGAGAGGACACCGGGGAGCTGTTTTTT. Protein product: CASSLDRGEDTGELFF.